The clone carrying this T cell receptor beta chain was counted a single time. Its antigen is not identified. The sample comes from a study of T cell responses to AZD1222 COVID-19 vaccine. Study overall: Investigators merged groups given second doses at roughly 4 or roughly 12 weeks. Study-wide findings and caveats: Donors in the cohort were predominantly white British and more often female, and clonal diversity was possibly underestimated.

The table came from immunoSEQ multiplex PCR; TCRdb's copy has only in-frame clones and leaves some out. The data hold 110,000 to 150,000 clones, with approximately 90% observed a single time. The CDR3 has 14 amino acids. V trimming: 10 bases; J trimming: 5 bases; junction bases outside the gene matches: 7. The germline CDR1 and CDR2 sequences are LGHDT and YNNKEL (reference sequence). This chain uses TRBV3-1 (or the pseudogene TRBV3-2) with TRBJ2-3; TRBD2 agrees at 12 bases. Sample: peripheral blood, taken on day 0 of AZD1222 vaccination. The TCR was taken from an adult in good health. For the CDR3, the DNA is TGTGCCACGAGGACTAGCGGGAAGGGAGATACGCAGTATTTT. This translates into CATRTSGKGDTQYF.